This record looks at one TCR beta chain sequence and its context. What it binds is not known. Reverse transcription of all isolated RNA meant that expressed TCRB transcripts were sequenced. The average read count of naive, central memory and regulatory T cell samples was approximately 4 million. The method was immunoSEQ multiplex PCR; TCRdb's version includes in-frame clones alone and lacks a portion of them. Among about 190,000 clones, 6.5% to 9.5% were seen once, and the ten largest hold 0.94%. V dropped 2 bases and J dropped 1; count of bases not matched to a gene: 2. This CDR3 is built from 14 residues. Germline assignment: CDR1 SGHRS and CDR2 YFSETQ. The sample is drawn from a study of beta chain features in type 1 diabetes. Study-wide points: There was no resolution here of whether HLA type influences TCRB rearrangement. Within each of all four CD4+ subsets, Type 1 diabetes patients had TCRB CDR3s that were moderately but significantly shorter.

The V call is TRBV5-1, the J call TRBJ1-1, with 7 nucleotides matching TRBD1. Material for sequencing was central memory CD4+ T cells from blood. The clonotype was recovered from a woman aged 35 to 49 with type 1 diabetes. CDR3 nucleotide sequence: TGCGCCAGCAGCTTCTGGACAGGGAACACTGAAGCTTTCTTT. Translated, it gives CASSFWTGNTEAFF.